The next 23 T cell receptor beta chains were all read from a single sample in a study of radiotherapy plus CTLA-4 blockade in lung cancer (dated by TCRdb to between 2018 and 2020). The method was the immunoSEQ multiplex PCR assay. TCRdb limited this immuneACCESS table to in-frame rearrangements with V and J called. A share of clones is missing; checked studies link under half to unresolved V genes, and the rest is unexplained. This sample holds around 71,000 clones; roughly 76% were observed only once. Roughly 15% of the sample is held by the ten biggest clonotypes. This sample comprised peripheral blood, obtained from a patient treated with radiotherapy plus ipilimumab. These receptors were taken from a human donor with non-small cell lung cancer whose response to radiotherapy plus ipilimumab could not be evaluated. Some clones in this sample may be carry-over from other donors' samples.

The CDR3 DNA reads TGCGCCAGCAGCCCACAGGGGGTGGACTATGGCTACACCTTC. It specifies CASSPQGVDYGYTF. The chain is built from TRBV5-1 and TRBJ1-2; 8 bases align to TRBD1. The CDR3 covers 14 residues. CDR1 and CDR2 from the germline V gene are SGHRS and YFSETQ. V shed 4 bases and J 3 bases; nucleotides not matched to a gene: 5.

On this clone: One end of the junction varies from germline; a read error may be responsible. The chain has TRBV7-7 and TRBJ2-1, with a possible D match to TRBD2 (6 bases). CDR3 length: 15 residues. The germline V gene encodes CDR1 SSHAT and CDR2 FNYEAQ (reference sequence). The DNA for the CDR3 is TGTGCTAGCAGCTTAGTTCCCGGGGGATCCAATGAGCAGTTCTTC. Translated: CASSLVPGGSNEQFF.

This chain joins TRBV4-1 and TRBJ1-1, with 7 bases aligning to TRBD1. V was clipped by 4 bases and J by 3 bases; unmatched bases: 2. The CDR3 totals 13 residues. Germline V gives CDR1 MGHRA, CDR2 YSYEKL. As DNA, the CDR3 is TGCGCCAGCAGCCGACAGGGTGACACTGAAGCTTTCTTT. Residues: CASSRQGDTEAFF.

The sample holds a few counts of this clone. The chain combines TRBV5-1 with TRBJ1-6; possibly TRBD1 for D (5 bases). The germline V and J ends were trimmed by 0 bases and 0 bases, with 13 bases remaining between them. The CDR3 runs 18 residues. Looked up from germline, CDR1 is SGHRS and CDR2 is YFSETQ. CDR3 amino acids: CASSLGLGGASYNSPLHF. In nucleotides, the CDR3 is TGCGCCAGCAGCTTGGGGTTAGGCGGGGCCTCCTATAATTCACCCCTCCACTTT.

The chain carries TRBV29-1 and TRBJ1-1; possibly TRBD1 for D (5 bases). The germline V and J ends were trimmed by 4 bases and 5 bases, with 14 bases remaining between them. CDR3 length: 13 residues. CDR1 is SQVTM and CDR2 is ANQGSEA in the germline V gene. CDR3 sequence reads: CSVAGGMRTEAFF. CDR3 DNA: TGCAGCGTTGCCGGGGGAATGAGGACTGAAGCTTTCTTT. Supplemented by reference TRBV29-1 and TRBJ1-1, the full variable domain reads SAVISQKPSRDICQRGTSLTIQCQVDSQVTMMFWYRQQPGQSLTLIATANQGSEATYESGFVIDKFPISRPNLTFSTLTVSNMSPEDSSIYLCSVAGGMRTEAFFGQGTRLTVV.

The count of this clone is one. The V gene is TRBV28, the J gene TRBJ1-2; D unclear. Germline V gene lookup returns CDR1 MDHEN and CDR2 SYDVKM. Trimming removed 2 bases at V and 3 bases at J, with 10 bases between. The CDR3 has 14 amino acids. The CDR3 DNA reads as TGTGCCAGCAGTTTAATTACGGGTTACTATGGCTACACCTTC. Encoded protein: CASSLITGYYGYTF.

This clone has just a few counts. This chain connects TRBV4-1 to TRBJ1-4, with a tentative D call TRBD1 (5 bases). Trimming took 4 bases from V and 8 from J, leaving 11 bases between them. Germline lookup yields CDR1 MGHRA and CDR2 YSYEKL. CDR3 length equals 13 residues. Here the CDR3 reads CASSLPGAEKLFF. The DNA for the CDR3 is TGCGCCAGCAGCCTCCCTGGGGCCGAAAAACTGTTTTTT.

This chain connects TRBV7-2 to TRBJ1-2, with TRBD1 as a possible D gene (6 bases). The CDR3 covers 13 residues. In germline, CDR1 is SGHTA, CDR2 FQGNSA. V gave up 6 bases and J gave up 5 bases, with 13 bases separating them. The CDR3 reads CASSLQGFYGYTF. Written as DNA, the CDR3 is TGTGCCAGCAGTCTACAGGGTTTTTATGGCTACACCTTC. Together with reference TRBV7-2 and TRBJ1-2, the CDR3 gives the full variable domain: GAGVSQSPSNKVTEKGKDVELRCDPISGHTALYWYRQSLGQGLEFLIYFQGNSAPDKSGLPSDRFSAERTGGSVSTLTIQRTQQEDSAVYLCASSLQGFYGYTFGSGTRLTVV.

This sequence joins TRBV18 and TRBJ2-7, with TRBD2 as a possible D gene (5 bases). Trimming pared 3 bases from V and 4 bases from J, leaving 16 bases between. The germline V gene has CDR1 KGHSH and CDR2 LQKENI. The CDR3 is made up of 15 amino acids. CDR3 nucleotide sequence: TGTGCCAGCTCACCTCGGGGTTCCCCCGGGTACGAGCAGTACTTC. Its translation is CASSPRGSPGYEQYF. Based on the CDR3 plus reference TRBV18 and TRBJ2-7, the full variable domain is NAGVMQNPRHLVRRRGQEARLRCSPMKGHSHVYWYRQLPEEGLKFMVYLQKENIIDESGMPKERFSAEFPKEGPSILRIQQVVRGDSAAYFCASSPRGSPGYEQYFGPGTRLTVT.

J is TRBJ2-1 and V is TRBV5-1; D is possibly TRBD2 (6 bases). This CDR3 spans 17 amino acids. Trimming took off 4 bases at V and 2 bases at J, with 19 bases between the two ends. Germline CDR1 and CDR2: SGHRS and YFSETQ. The CDR3 spells CASSAIPSGVAYNEQFF. Written as DNA, the CDR3 is TGCGCCAGCAGCGCGATCCCCTCGGGGGTGGCCTACAATGAGCAGTTCTTC.

The CDR3 nucleotides are TGTGCCAGCAGTTCGGACACTGAAGCTTTCTTT. It encodes CASSSDTEAFF. The chain recombines TRBV6-5 with TRBJ1-1; D is ambiguous. This CDR3 region has 11 residues. Germline CDR1 is MNHEY and CDR2 is SVGAGI. V was cut by 4 bases and J by 3 bases, with 3 bases left in between.

The J gene is TRBJ2-7, the V gene TRBV5-1; tentative D call: TRBD1 (5 bases). Trimming left V 0 bases short and J 4 bases short, with 11 bases between. The length of the CDR3 is 14 residues. The germline V gene encodes CDR1 SGHRS and CDR2 YFSETQ. The CDR3 DNA sequence: TGCGCCAGCAGCTTGGACCCCAGGGTGTACGAGCAGTACTTC. Amino acids: CASSLDPRVYEQYF.

This clone was seen only once. The chain joins TRBV7-6 to TRBJ2-1; a weak D match, TRBD2 (6 bases). V shed 0 bases and J shed 10 bases, with 10 bases lying between them. The CDR3 covers 13 residues. The germline V gene has CDR1 SGHVS and CDR2 FNYEAQ. Written as DNA, the CDR3 is TGTGCCAGCAGCTTAGCTGGGGGGAGCGAGCAGTTCTTC. As protein: CASSLAGGSEQFF.

This rearrangement joins TRBV6-5 to TRBJ1-2; D remains unclear. Trimming took 4 bases from V and 5 from J, leaving 11 bases between them. Looked up from germline, CDR1 is MNHEY and CDR2 is SVGAGI. This CDR3 is built from 13 residues. The CDR3 reads CASSLRPPYGYTF. CDR3 nucleotides: TGTGCCAGCAGTTTGCGGCCCCCTTATGGCTACACCTTC.

V usage is TRBV9 and J usage is TRBJ2-1; TRBD1 matches at 7 bases. V shed 3 bases, J shed 0 bases, and the junction held 6 bases outside the gene matches. Per germline, CDR1 SGDLS and CDR2 YYNGEE. The CDR3 is 16 residues long. CDR3 amino acids: CASSAGQRSSYNEQFF. DNA of the CDR3: TGTGCCAGCAGCGCGGGACAGCGGAGCTCCTACAATGAGCAGTTCTTC.

This clone came up once. The J gene is TRBJ1-2, the V gene TRBV28; 8 bases fit TRBD1. This CDR3 is 15 amino acids long. Trimming at V came to 5 bases and at J to 5 bases, leaving 10 bases not matched to a gene. Germline-derived CDR1 and CDR2 are MDHEN and SYDVKM. DNA of the CDR3: TGTGCCAGCAGTACTCGCGCAGGGGGCCGATATGGCTACACCTTC. It yields the protein CASSTRAGGRYGYTF.

V usage is TRBV7-2 and J usage is TRBJ1-4; no definite D call. Trimming removed 5 bases from V and 3 bases from J, with 13 bases in between. The CDR3 spans 15 residues. The germline gives CDR1 SGHTA, CDR2 FQGNSA. CDR3: CASSPSWGANEKLFF. CDR3 DNA sequence: TGTGCCAGCAGCCCCTCCTGGGGAGCTAATGAAAAACTGTTTTTT.

The chain combines TRBV30 with TRBJ1-4, with TRBD1 as a possible D gene (6 bases). Between the trimmed V and J ends, which lost 2 bases and 2 bases, there was a span of 9 bases. CDR3 length equals 14 residues. Germline V lookup: CDR1 GTSNPN, CDR2 SVGIG (reference sequence). The CDR3 region has the DNA TGTGCCTGGAGTTACAGGGTGACTAATGAAAAACTGTTTTTT. Its translation: CAWSYRVTNEKLFF.

This clone was picked up a small number of times. The chain combines TRBV2 with TRBJ2-7; tentatively, D is TRBD2 (6 bases). This CDR3 spans 13 amino acids. The ends were cut back, 7 bases at V and 2 bases at J, with 12 bases in the middle. Per the germline V gene, CDR1 is SNHLY and CDR2 is FYNNEI. This CDR3 is CASNLAPTYEQYF. Here the CDR3 DNA reads TGTGCCAGCAACCTAGCGCCAACCTACGAGCAGTACTTC. Full variable domain (outside the CDR3, taken from reference TRBV2 and TRBJ2-7): EPEVTQTPSHQVTQMGQEVILRCVPISNHLYFYWYRQILGQKVEFLVSFYNNEISEKSEIFDDQFSVERPDGSNFTLKIRSTKLEDSAMYFCASNLAPTYEQYFGPGTRLTVT.

The rearrangement joins TRBV5-1 to TRBJ1-1, with TRBD1 matching 7 bases. Germline V gene lookup returns CDR1 SGHRS and CDR2 YFSETQ. This CDR3 has 14 residues. J gave up 7 bases and V 2 bases, and 8 bases lay outside the gene matches. The CDR3 nucleotides read TGCGCCAGCAGCTTAGGGACAGTAGGGGGTGAAGCTTTCTTT. Translating gives CASSLGTVGGEAFF. Filled out from reference TRBV5-1 and TRBJ1-1, the complete variable domain reads KAGVTQTPRYLIKTRGQQVTLSCSPISGHRSVSWYQQTPGQGLQFLFEYFSETQRNKGNFPGRFSGRQFSNSRSEMNVSTLELGDSALYLCASSLGTVGGEAFFGQGTRLTVV.

This chain uses TRBV18 with TRBJ2-7; 11 bases align to TRBD1. CDR1 KGHSH and CDR2 LQKENI come from the germline V gene. Germline trimming cut 3 bases from V and 7 bases from J; bases unmatched to any gene: 2. The CDR3 runs to 13 residues. The CDR3 spells CASSPDRGLEQYF. The CDR3 bases are TGTGCCAGCTCACCGGACAGGGGGCTTGAGCAGTACTTC.

In its sample, this clone was seen a few times. This sequence joins TRBV19 and TRBJ1-5, with a possible D match to TRBD1 (5 bases). This CDR3 has 15 residues. The V end was cut by 4 bases, the J end by 6 bases, with 16 bases between. Looked up from germline, CDR1 is LNHDA and CDR2 is SQIVND (reference sequence). CDR3 sequence reads: CASSTLGGVLQPQHF. DNA of the CDR3: TGTGCCAGTAGTACCCTGGGGGGAGTGCTTCAGCCCCAGCATTTT.

J is TRBJ2-2 and V is TRBV28; 8 bases are a match to TRBD1. Germline-derived CDR1 and CDR2 are MDHEN and SYDVKM. Trimming at V came to 2 bases and at J to 5 bases, leaving 10 bases not matched to a gene. This CDR3 has 17 amino acids. The CDR3 sequence is CASSLRDQGALTGELFF. In DNA, the CDR3 is TGTGCCAGCAGTTTAAGGGACCAGGGGGCCCTGACCGGGGAGCTGTTTTTT.